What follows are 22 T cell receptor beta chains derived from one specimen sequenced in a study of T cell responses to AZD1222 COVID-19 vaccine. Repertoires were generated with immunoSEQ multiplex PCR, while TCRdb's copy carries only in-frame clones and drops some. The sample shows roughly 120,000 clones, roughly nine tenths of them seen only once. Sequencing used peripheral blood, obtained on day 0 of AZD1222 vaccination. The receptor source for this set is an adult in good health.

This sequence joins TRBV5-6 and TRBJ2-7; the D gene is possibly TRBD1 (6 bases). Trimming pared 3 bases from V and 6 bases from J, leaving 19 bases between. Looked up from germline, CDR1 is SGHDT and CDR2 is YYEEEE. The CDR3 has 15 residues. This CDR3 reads CASSWGYREIVEQYF. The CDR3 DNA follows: TGTGCCAGCAGCTGGGGATACAGGGAAATCGTCGAGCAGTACTTC.

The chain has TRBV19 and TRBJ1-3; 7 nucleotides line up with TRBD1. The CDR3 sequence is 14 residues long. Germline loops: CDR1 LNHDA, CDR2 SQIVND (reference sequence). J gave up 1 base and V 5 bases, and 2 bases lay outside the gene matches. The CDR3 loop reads CASSPTGSGNTIYF. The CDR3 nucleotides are TGTGCCAGTAGTCCGACAGGGTCTGGAAACACCATATATTTT. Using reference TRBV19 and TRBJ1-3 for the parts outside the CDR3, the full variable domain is DGGITQSPKYLFRKEGQNVTLSCEQNLNHDAMYWYRQDPGQGLRLIYYSQIVNDFQKGDIAEGYSVSREKKESFPLTVTSAQKNPTAFYLCASSPTGSGNTIYFGEGSWLTVV.

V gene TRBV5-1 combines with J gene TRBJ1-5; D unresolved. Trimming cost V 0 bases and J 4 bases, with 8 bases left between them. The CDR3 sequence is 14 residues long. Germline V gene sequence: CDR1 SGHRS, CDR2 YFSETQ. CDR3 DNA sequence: TGCGCCAGCAGCTTGGACACGGGAAATCAGCCCCAGCATTTT. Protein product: CASSLDTGNQPQHF.

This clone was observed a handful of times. Written as DNA, the CDR3 is TGTGCCACCAGCAGAGCCCCGGGCCTGGAGTTCTATGGCTACACCTTC. This encodes CATSRAPGLEFYGYTF. The chain couples TRBV15 to TRBJ1-2; D remains ambiguous. Germline V gives CDR1 LNHNV, CDR2 YYDKDF (reference sequence). The CDR3 has 16 amino acids. V was cut by 1 base and J by 4 bases, with 16 bases left in between.

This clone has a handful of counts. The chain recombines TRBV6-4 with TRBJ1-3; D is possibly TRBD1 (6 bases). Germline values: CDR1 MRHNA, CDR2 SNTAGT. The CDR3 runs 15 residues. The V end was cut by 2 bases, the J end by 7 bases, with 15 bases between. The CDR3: CASSDGRTVLNTIYF. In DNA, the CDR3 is TGTGCCAGCAGTGACGGCCGGACAGTTCTGAACACCATATATTTT.

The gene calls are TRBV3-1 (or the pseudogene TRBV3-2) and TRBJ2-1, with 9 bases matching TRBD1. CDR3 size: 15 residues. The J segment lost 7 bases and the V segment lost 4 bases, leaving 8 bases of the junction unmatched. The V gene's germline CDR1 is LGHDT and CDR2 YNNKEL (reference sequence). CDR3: CASSPNRGRGNEQFF. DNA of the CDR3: TGTGCCAGCAGCCCCAACAGGGGGCGCGGGAATGAGCAGTTCTTC.

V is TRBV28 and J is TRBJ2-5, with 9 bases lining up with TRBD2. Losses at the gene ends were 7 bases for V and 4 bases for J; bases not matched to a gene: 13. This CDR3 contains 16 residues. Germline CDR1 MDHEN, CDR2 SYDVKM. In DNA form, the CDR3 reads TGTGCCAGCAAAAGAAGAATAGCGGGAGCGAGAGAGACCCAGTACTTC. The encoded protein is CASKRRIAGARETQYF.

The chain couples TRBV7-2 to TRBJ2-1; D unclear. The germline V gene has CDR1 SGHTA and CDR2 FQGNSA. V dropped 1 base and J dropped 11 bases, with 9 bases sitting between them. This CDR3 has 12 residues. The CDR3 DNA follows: TGTGCCAGCAGCTTAGGCATCACAAAGCAGTTCTTC. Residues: CASSLGITKQFF.

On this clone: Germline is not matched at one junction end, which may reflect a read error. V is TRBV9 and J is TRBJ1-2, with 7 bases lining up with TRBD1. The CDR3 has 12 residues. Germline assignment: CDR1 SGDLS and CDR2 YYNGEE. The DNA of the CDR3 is TGTGCCAGCAGCCCCGGCAGGACAGGATCCTCTTTC. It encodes CASSPGRTGSSF.

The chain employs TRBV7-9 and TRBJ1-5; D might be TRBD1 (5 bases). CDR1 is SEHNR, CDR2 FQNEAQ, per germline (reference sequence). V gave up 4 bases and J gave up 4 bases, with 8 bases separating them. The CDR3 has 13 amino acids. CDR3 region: CASSSGLNQPQHF. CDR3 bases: TGTGCCAGCAGCTCGGGGCTTAATCAGCCCCAGCATTTT.

This chain's CDR3 is CATPRGFSGNTIYF. CDR3 DNA sequence: TGTGCCACCCCTCGAGGGTTCTCTGGAAACACCATATATTTT. The chain uses TRBV24-1 and TRBJ1-3, with no clear D. The CDR3 totals 14 residues. V lost 9 bases, J lost 0 bases, and 11 bases lay in between. Germline loops: CDR1 KGHDR, CDR2 SFDVKD.

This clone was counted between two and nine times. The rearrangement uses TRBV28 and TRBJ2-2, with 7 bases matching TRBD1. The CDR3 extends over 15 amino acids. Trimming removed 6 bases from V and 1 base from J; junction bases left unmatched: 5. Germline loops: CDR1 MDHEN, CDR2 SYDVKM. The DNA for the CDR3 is TGTGCCAGCAGCCCGGGACAGATGAACACCGGGGAGCTGTTTTTT. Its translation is CASSPGQMNTGELFF. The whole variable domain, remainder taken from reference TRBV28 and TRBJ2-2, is DVKVTQSSRYLVKRTGEKVFLECVQDMDHENMFWYRQDPGLGLRLIYFSYDVKMKEKGDIPEGYSVSREKKERFSLILESASTNQTSMYLCASSPGQMNTGELFFGEGSRLTVL.

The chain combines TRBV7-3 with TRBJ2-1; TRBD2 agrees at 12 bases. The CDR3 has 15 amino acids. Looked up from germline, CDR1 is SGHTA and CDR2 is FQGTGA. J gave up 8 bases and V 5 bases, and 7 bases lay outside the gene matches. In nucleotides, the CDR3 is TGTGCCAGCAGCCCCCCGGGACTAGCGGGTCATGAGCAGTTCTTC. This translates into CASSPPGLAGHEQFF.

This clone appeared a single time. CDR3 DNA sequence: TGTGCCAGTAGTAACCGAGCGGGAGGTTCCGAGACCCAGTACTTC. Protein: CASSNRAGGSETQYF. The chain carries TRBV19 and TRBJ2-5; 9 positions agree with TRBD2. V gave up 4 bases and J gave up 5 bases; unmatched junction bases: 8. The CDR3 contains 15 residues. Germline-derived CDR1 and CDR2 are LNHDA and SQIVND (reference sequence).

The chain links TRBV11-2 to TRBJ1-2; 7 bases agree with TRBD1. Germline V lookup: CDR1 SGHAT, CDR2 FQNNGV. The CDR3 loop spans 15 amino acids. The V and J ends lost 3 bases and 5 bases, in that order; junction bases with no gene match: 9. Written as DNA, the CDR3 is TGTGCCAGCAGCTTCCCTCGACAGGGCGAGTATGGCTACACCTTC. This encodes CASSFPRQGEYGYTF.

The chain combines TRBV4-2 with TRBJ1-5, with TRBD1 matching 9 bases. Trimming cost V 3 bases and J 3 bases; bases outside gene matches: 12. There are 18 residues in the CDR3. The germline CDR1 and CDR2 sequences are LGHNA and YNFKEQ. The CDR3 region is CASSQLVSGTGNNQPQHF. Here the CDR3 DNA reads TGTGCCAGCAGCCAGCTAGTTTCCGGGACAGGGAACAATCAGCCCCAGCATTTT.

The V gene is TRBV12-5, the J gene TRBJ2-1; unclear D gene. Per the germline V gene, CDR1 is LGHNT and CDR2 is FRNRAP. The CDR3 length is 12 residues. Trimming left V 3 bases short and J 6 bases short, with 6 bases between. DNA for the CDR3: TGTGCTAGTGGTTTTTGGGGCAATGAGCAGTTCTTC. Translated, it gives CASGFWGNEQFF.

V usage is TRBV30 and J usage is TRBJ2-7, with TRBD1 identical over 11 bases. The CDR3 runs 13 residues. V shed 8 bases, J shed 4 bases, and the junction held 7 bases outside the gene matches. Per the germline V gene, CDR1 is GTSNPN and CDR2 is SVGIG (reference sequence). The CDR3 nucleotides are TGTGCCGGGCAAGGGACAGGGGGTTACGAGCAGTACTTC. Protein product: CAGQGTGGYEQYF.

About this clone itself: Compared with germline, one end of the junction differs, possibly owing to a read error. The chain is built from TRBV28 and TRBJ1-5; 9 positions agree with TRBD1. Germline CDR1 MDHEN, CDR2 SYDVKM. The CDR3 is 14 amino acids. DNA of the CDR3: TGTACCAGCACTTCTGGACAGGGGAATCAGCCCCAGCATTTT. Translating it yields CTSTSGQGNQPQHF.

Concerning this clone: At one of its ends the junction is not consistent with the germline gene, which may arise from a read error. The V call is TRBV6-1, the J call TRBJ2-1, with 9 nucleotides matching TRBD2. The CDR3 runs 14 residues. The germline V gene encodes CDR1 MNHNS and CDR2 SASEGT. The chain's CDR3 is CASREAGGVGEQFF. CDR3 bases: TGTGCCAGCAGGGAAGCGGGAGGAGTGGGTGAGCAGTTCTTC.

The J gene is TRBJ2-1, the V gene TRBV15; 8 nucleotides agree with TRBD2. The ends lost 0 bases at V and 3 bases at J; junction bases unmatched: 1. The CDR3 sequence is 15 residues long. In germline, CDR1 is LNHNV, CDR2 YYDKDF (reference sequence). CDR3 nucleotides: TGTGCCACCAGCAGAGAAAGCGGGAGCTACAATGAGCAGTTCTTC. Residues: CATSRESGSYNEQFF.

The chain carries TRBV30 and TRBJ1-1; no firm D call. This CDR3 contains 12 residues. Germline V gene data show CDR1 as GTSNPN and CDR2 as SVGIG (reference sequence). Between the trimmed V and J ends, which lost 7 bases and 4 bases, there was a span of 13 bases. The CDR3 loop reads CAFSTRSTEAFF. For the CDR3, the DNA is TGTGCCTTCTCGACACGTTCCACTGAAGCTTTCTTT.